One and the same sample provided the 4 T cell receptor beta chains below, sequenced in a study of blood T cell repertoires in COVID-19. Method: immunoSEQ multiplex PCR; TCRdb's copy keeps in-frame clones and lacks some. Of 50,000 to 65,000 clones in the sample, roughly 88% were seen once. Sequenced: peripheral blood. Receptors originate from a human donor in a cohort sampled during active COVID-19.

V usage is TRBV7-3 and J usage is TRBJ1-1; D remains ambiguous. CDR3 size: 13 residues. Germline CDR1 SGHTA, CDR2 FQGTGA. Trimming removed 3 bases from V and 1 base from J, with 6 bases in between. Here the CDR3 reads CASSFTQNTEAFF. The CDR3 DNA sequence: TGTGCCAGCAGCTTCACACAGAACACTGAAGCTTTCTTT.

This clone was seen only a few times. CDR3 sequence: CASSQVGRGSSYGNEQFF. CDR3 nucleotide sequence: TGTGCCAGCAGCCAAGTTGGAAGGGGGTCATCCTACGGCAATGAGCAGTTCTTC. The chain uses TRBV4-2 and TRBJ2-1, with D tentatively TRBD1 (6 bases). This CDR3 has 18 amino acids. Trimming removed 1 base at V and 6 bases at J, with 22 bases between. CDR1 LGHNA and CDR2 YNFKEQ come from the germline V gene.

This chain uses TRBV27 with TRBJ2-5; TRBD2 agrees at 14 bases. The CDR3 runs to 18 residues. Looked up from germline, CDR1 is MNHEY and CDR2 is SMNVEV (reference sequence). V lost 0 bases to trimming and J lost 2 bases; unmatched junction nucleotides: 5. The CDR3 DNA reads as TGTGCCAGCAGTTTATCAAAGGGACTAGCGGGGGAGCAAGAGACCCAGTACTTC. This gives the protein CASSLSKGLAGEQETQYF.

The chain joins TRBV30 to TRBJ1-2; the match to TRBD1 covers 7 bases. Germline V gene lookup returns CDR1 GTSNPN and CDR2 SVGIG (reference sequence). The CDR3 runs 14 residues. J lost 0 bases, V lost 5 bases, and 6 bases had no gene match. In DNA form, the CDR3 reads TGTGCCTGGGATTGGACAGGAGCTAACTATGGCTACACCTTC. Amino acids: CAWDWTGANYGYTF.